The 5 T cell receptor beta chains below come from one sample, sequenced in a study of shared clonotypes between healthy human individuals. Measured with immunoSEQ multiplex PCR; TCRdb has only the in-frame clones, and not every one. Seen here are 800,000 or so clones, 95% to 97% observed once, and the top ten hold under 0.3%. Positive CCR7 selection of CD45RO-negative cells yielded the naive CD8 cells, and terminally differentiated effector memory CD45RA+ cells were excluded. Material: naive CD8+ T cells sorted from blood. All receptors come from a man aged 25-40 years in good health.

The chain links TRBV4-3 to TRBJ2-7; no clear D gene. The CDR3 sequence is 16 residues long. Germline-derived CDR1 and CDR2 are LGHNA and YSLEER. V was cut by 4 bases and J by 7 bases, with 23 bases left in between. CDR3 amino acids: CASSPELWAQTGEQYF. The CDR3 bases are TGCGCCAGCAGCCCGGAACTGTGGGCCCAGACTGGTGAGCAGTACTTC.

The table lists this clone with a count of one. The chain employs TRBV27 and TRBJ2-5, with 7 bases aligning to TRBD1. The CDR3 is 14 residues long. Per the germline V gene, CDR1 is MNHEY and CDR2 is SMNVEV (reference sequence). V lost 6 bases to trimming and J lost 2 bases; unmatched junction nucleotides: 6. The CDR3 bases are TGTGCCAGCAGGCCGGGACAGTATCAAGAGACCCAGTACTTC. Translating it yields CASRPGQYQETQYF.

The chain couples TRBV5-5 to TRBJ1-4; 7 positions agree with TRBD1. The CDR3 contains 14 residues. The J segment lost 8 bases and the V segment lost 3 bases, leaving 7 bases of the junction unmatched. Germline CDR1 and CDR2: SGHKS and YYEKEE (reference sequence). The CDR3 loop reads CASSSRDRREKLFF. CDR3 in DNA: TGTGCCAGCAGCTCCCGGGACAGAAGGGAAAAACTGTTTTTT. The whole variable domain, remainder taken from reference TRBV5-5 and TRBJ1-4, is DAGVTQSPTHLIKTRGQQVTLRCSPISGHKSVSWYQQVLGQGPQFIFQYYEKEERGRGNFPDRFSARQFPNYSSELNVNALLLGDSALYLCASSSRDRREKLFFGSGTQLSVL.

The chain has TRBV19 and TRBJ1-5; D is possibly TRBD1 (6 bases). V was clipped by 6 bases and J by 5 bases, with 14 bases between them. The CDR3 totals 14 residues. Germline CDR1 and CDR2: LNHDA and SQIVND (reference sequence). CDR3 loop: CASSPWGGDQPQHF. The CDR3, as DNA: TGTGCCAGTAGCCCGTGGGGGGGCGATCAGCCCCAGCATTTT.

The chain recombines TRBV4-3 with TRBJ2-7; 8 positions match TRBD1. The V gene's germline CDR1 is LGHNA and CDR2 YSLEER. Unmatched junction bases numbered 7, after V lost 1 base and J lost 5 bases. The CDR3 is made up of 15 amino acids. CDR3 region: CASSQARGQGHEQYF. The CDR3, as DNA: TGCGCCAGCAGCCAAGCTCGAGGACAGGGACACGAGCAGTACTTC.